A single sample is the source of the 17 T cell receptor beta chains below, sequenced in a study of T cells in Graves' hyperthyroidism and ophthalmopathy. TCR beta CDR3 sequences were amplified from RNA transcripts. HTBI primers were the set used in a first-round RT-PCR of the TCR CDR3. TCRdb re-called the multiplex PCR reads with MiXCR, one entry per CDR3 protein. The data show roughly 400,000 distinct CDR3 sequences, with 20% to 30% seen just once and about 73% held by the top ten. The sequencing input was blood. These receptors came from a man aged 50-60 years with Graves' hyperthyroidism.

In this sample, this clonotype turned up a few times. The chain combines TRBV29-1 with TRBJ1-1, with 12 bases fitting TRBD1. This CDR3 is built from 18 residues. The V gene's germline CDR1 is SQVTM and CDR2 ANQGSEA. J gave up 1 base and V 4 bases, and 13 bases lay outside the gene matches. The CDR3 sequence: CSVVWYRDRGRRNTEAFF. CDR3 DNA sequence: TGCAGCGTTGTCTGGTACCGGGACAGGGGGCGACGGAACACTGAAGCTTTCTTT.

V is TRBV18 and J is TRBJ2-3, with TRBD1 matching 8 bases. Per the germline V gene, CDR1 is KGHSH and CDR2 is LQKENI. The CDR3 spans 17 residues. The V and J ends lost 2 bases and 1 base, in that order; junction bases with no gene match: 8. CDR3 protein: CASSPLGQGLGTDTQYF. The CDR3 DNA is TGTGCCAGCTCACCATTAGGACAGGGTCTCGGCACAGATACGCAGTATTTT.

This chain uses TRBV7-9 with TRBJ2-3, with D hard to call. The ends were cut back, 4 bases at V and 4 bases at J, with 9 bases in the middle. This CDR3 has 13 residues. Looked up from germline, CDR1 is SEHNR and CDR2 is FQNEAQ (reference sequence). CDR3 bases: TGTGCCAGCAGCTCTCGAGATTCAGATACGCAGTATTTT. Amino acid sequence: CASSSRDSDTQYF.

This clonotype has a count of ten or more. The chain joins TRBV28 to TRBJ2-1, with D hard to call. V was shortened by 5 bases and J by 8 bases, with 10 bases between the two germline ends. The CDR3 runs to 12 residues. The germline V gene encodes CDR1 MDHEN and CDR2 SYDVKM. Here the CDR3 DNA reads TGTGCCAGCAGTCTCAACGGGTATGAGCAGTTCTTC. Protein sequence: CASSLNGYEQFF.

This clonotype has more than one count but fewer than ten. V and J are TRBV20-1 and TRBJ1-3; unclear D gene. The CDR3 runs to 11 residues. Trimming removed 1 base from V and 4 bases from J, with 2 bases in between. Per the germline V gene, CDR1 is DFQATT and CDR2 is SNEGSKA (reference sequence). Here the CDR3 reads CSARGGNTIYF. The CDR3 DNA reads TGCAGTGCTAGAGGAGGAAACACCATATATTTT.

This clonotype was seen a handful of times. The chain employs TRBV14 and TRBJ2-3, with 11 bases identical to TRBD2. In germline, CDR1 is SGHDN, CDR2 FVKESK. The CDR3 has 15 residues. The junction had 5 bases not matched to a gene; V was cut back by 4 bases and J by 5 bases. CDR3 DNA sequence: TGTGCCAGCAGCCGAACTAGCGGGAGAAGAGATACGCAGTATTTT. Translation gives CASSRTSGRRDTQYF.

This clonotype appeared once. The chain couples TRBV7-2 to TRBJ2-2; D gene uncertain. Germline V gives CDR1 SGHTA, CDR2 FQGNSA. The CDR3 runs to 15 residues. V was trimmed by 3 bases and J by 0 bases, leaving 8 bases between them. For the CDR3, the DNA is TGTGCCAGCAGCTTTTCGGTCACGAACACCGGGGAGCTGTTTTTT. Its translation: CASSFSVTNTGELFF.

The chain carries TRBV19 and TRBJ2-7, with 10 positions matching TRBD1. CDR3 size: 17 residues. The V gene end was trimmed by 3 bases and the J gene end by 1 base; junction bases not matched to a gene: 9. The germline gives CDR1 LNHDA, CDR2 SQIVND (reference sequence). The DNA for the CDR3 is TGTGCCAGTAGTATGAGACAGGGGGCCCCAAGGTCCTACGAGCAGTACTTC. This gives the protein CASSMRQGAPRSYEQYF.

The chain is built from TRBV19 and TRBJ2-5; D perhaps matches TRBD1 (6 bases). This CDR3 is 15 amino acids long. The germline V and J ends were trimmed by 5 bases and 2 bases, with 15 bases remaining between them. The germline V gene encodes CDR1 LNHDA and CDR2 SQIVND (reference sequence). In nucleotides, the CDR3 is TGTGCCAGTAGTCTACGACAGGAACTACAAGAGACCCAGTACTTC. Translating gives CASSLRQELQETQYF. The complete variable domain, with remaining parts taken from reference TRBV19 and TRBJ2-5, reads DGGITQSPKYLFRKEGQNVTLSCEQNLNHDAMYWYRQDPGQGLRLIYYSQIVNDFQKGDIAEGYSVSREKKESFPLTVTSAQKNPTAFYLCASSLRQELQETQYFGPGTRLLVL.

This chain connects TRBV10-3 to TRBJ2-1; TRBD2 matches 13 bases. Germline lookup yields CDR1 ENHRY and CDR2 SYGVKD. The CDR3 extends over 14 amino acids. Losses at the gene ends were 10 bases for V and 9 bases for J; bases not matched to a gene: 9. CDR3 coding DNA: TGTGCCACTTGGACTAGCGGGAGTATAGGTGAGCAGTTCTTC. This codes for CATWTSGSIGEQFF.

V and J are TRBV5-1 and TRBJ2-1, with TRBD2 matching over 10 bases. Per germline, CDR1 SGHRS and CDR2 YFSETQ. Germline trimming cut 5 bases from V and 3 bases from J; bases unmatched to any gene: 5. The CDR3 is 15 amino acids. Here the CDR3 DNA reads TGCGCCAGCAGGCAACTAGCGGGGAACTACAATGAGCAGTTCTTC. Translation: CASRQLAGNYNEQFF.

The sample holds many counts of this clonotype. The chain's CDR3 is CASRLGTGYNYGYTF. The CDR3 nucleotides are TGTGCCAGCAGACTAGGGACAGGCTATAACTATGGCTACACCTTC. This chain joins TRBV6-1 and TRBJ1-2, with TRBD1 matching 8 bases. From germline, CDR1 is MNHNS and CDR2 SASEGT. Trimming removed 6 bases from V and 1 base from J; junction bases left unmatched: 7. CDR3 length: 15 amino acids.

This clonotype was seen ten or more times. The chain combines TRBV27 with TRBJ2-1, with TRBD2 matching 13 bases. This CDR3 is 15 amino acids long. The V gene's germline CDR1 is MNHEY and CDR2 SMNVEV (reference sequence). J lost 9 bases, V lost 2 bases, and 4 bases had no gene match. DNA of the CDR3: TGTGCCAGCAGTTTAGGACTAGCGGGAGTCCTTGAGCAGTTCTTC. It yields the protein CASSLGLAGVLEQFF.

V gene TRBV6-5 combines with J gene TRBJ1-2; D remains unclear. There are 12 residues in the CDR3. From germline, CDR1 is MNHEY and CDR2 SVGAGI. V lost 6 bases and J lost 6, with 11 bases in between. For the CDR3, the DNA is TGTGCCAGCAGGTTACGACCCCATGGCTACACCTTC. Encoded protein: CASRLRPHGYTF.

A few counts support this clonotype. The V and J genes are TRBV12-3 or TRBV12-4 and TRBJ2-5, with D possibly matching TRBD1 (6 bases). Between the trimmed V and J ends, which lost 3 bases and 2 bases, there was a span of 19 bases. The CDR3 has 17 residues. The CDR3 loop reads CASSFLGPGHGQETQYF. The CDR3 region has the DNA TGTGCCAGCAGTTTCCTCGGACCGGGACACGGACAAGAGACCCAGTACTTC.

The gene calls are TRBV7-9 and TRBJ2-2; possible D gene TRBD1, 6 bases. With 5 bases removed from V and 7 bases from J, the gap between germline ends came to 14 bases. CDR3 size: 14 residues. Germline V gene data show CDR1 as SEHNR and CDR2 as FQNEAQ (reference sequence). As DNA, the CDR3 is TGTGCCAGCAGCCCCCGACAGGCCGACGGGGAGCTGTTTTTT. Protein sequence: CASSPRQADGELFF.

This clonotype was counted a few times. V and J are TRBV28 and TRBJ2-1; possibly TRBD1 or TRBD2 for D (5 bases each). This CDR3 has 14 residues. V shed 5 bases and J shed 7 bases, with 15 bases lying between them. Germline V lookup: CDR1 MDHEN, CDR2 SYDVKM. The CDR3 nucleotides are TGTGCCAGCAGTGGCCGGGGCCCGCGGAATGAGCAGTTCTTC. Protein sequence: CASSGRGPRNEQFF.